This TCR beta chain was recovered during a study of T-cell reconstitution after alpha-beta-depleted transplantation in children. Preparation of the TCRbeta library used unique molecular identifiers. TCRdb independently ran MiXCR on the PCR reads; one entry per CDR3 protein. The sample records some 840,000 distinct CDR3 sequences, approximately 15% being singletons. Regarding the study as a whole: Surviving recipient T cells and thymic progenitors underlay high day-60 TCRbeta diversity in some patients. At one year after transplant, newly produced T cells mostly accounted for T-cell counts and diversity. About two months after transplant, alpha-beta T cells reportedly came from several hundred expanded graft clones.

A note on this clonotype: Its antigen remains unknown.

The receptor comes from a male patient aged 10 to 17 who had a stem cell transplant for acute lymphoblastic leukemia, so the T cells may come from the graft donor. The sequences come from PBMCs, mostly from graft donor cells, collected 360 days after TCRalphabeta/CD19-depleted stem cell transplant.

Here the CDR3 reads CASSKLAGVNVEYNEQFF. CDR3 bases: TGCGCCAGCAGCAAATTAGCGGGAGTAAATGTTGAGTACAATGAGCAGTTCTTC. The rearrangement uses TRBV5-1 and TRBJ2-1; the match to TRBD2 covers 9 bases. Unmatched junction bases numbered 15, after V lost 4 bases and J lost 4 bases. CDR1 SGHRS and CDR2 YFSETQ come from the germline V gene. The CDR3 loop spans 18 amino acids.